This is a list of T cell receptor beta chains from one sample in a study of shared clonotypes between healthy human individuals. Produced via immunoSEQ multiplex PCR; TCRdb's table is partial and in-frame only. This table holds 2 million to 2.5 million clones, 90% to 95% found once. Sequenced: naive CD4+ T cells from PBMCs. The origin of the receptors is a man aged 18 to 30 in good health. Some clones in this sample may be carry-over from other donors' samples. CDR3s include the opening cysteine and the closing phenylalanine or tryptophan. D genes are given only for firm matches. Part of the rows lack a size; the others show once, few, many or a class for expanded clones.

CDR3nt,CDR3aa,d_gene,j_gene,v_gene,abundance
TGTGCCATAGGCCGGCGTGGTTCACCCCTCCACTTT,CAIGRRGSPLHF,.,TRBJ1-6,TRBV5-6,.
TGCGCCAGCAGTGAGGACAGGGCATCTCACACCGGGGAGCTGTTTTTT,CASSEDRASHTGELFF,TRBD1,TRBJ2-2,TRBV10-1,.
TGCGCCAGCAGCTTGGACGGGGCCCAGCCCCAGCATTTT,CASSLDGAQPQHF,.,TRBJ1-5,TRBV5-1,.
TGTGCCAGCAGCCCGGGACTGAGCTACGAGCAGTACTTC,CASSPGLSYEQYF,.,TRBJ2-7,TRBV11-3,.
TGCGCCAGCAGCCAAGCCTACACCGGGGAGCTGTTTTTT,CASSQAYTGELFF,.,TRBJ2-2,TRBV4-1,.
TGTGCCAGCAGCCAAGTGGATGGGCGGAGCTCCTACGAGCAGTACTTC,CASSQVDGRSSYEQYF,.,TRBJ2-7,TRBV4-2,.
TGTGCCAGTAGTCCGGGACTGAGGAACACTGAAGCTTTCTTT,CASSPGLRNTEAFF,.,TRBJ1-1,TRBV19,few
TGTGCCAGCTCACTTTCCCGACAGGGCCCCTCGTACAATGAGCAGTTCTTC,CASSLSRQGPSYNEQFF,TRBD1,TRBJ2-1,TRBV18,.
TGTGCCAGCAGCCCGGGGACAGGGTGGCAGGGTCGCTACGAGCAGTACTTC,CASSPGTGWQGRYEQYF,TRBD1,TRBJ2-7,TRBV5-5,once
TGTGCCAGTAGTATGACCCGGACGGCAAACTATGGCTACACCTTC,CASSMTRTANYGYTF,.,TRBJ1-2,TRBV19,.
TGTGCCAGCAGCTTAGCGAGTCTAGCCGGCCTTGAGCAGTTCTTC,CASSLASLAGLEQFF,.,TRBJ2-1,TRBV7-8,.
TGTGCCAGCAGTTACCAGAGGGAGCTGTTTTTT,CASSYQRELFF,.,TRBJ2-2,TRBV6-6,.
TGCGCCAGCAGCCCGGATTTGGCCGGGGACCCGGGGGGGGAGACCCAGTACTTC,CASSPDLAGDPGGETQYF,TRBD2,TRBJ2-5,TRBV4-1,.
TGTGCCAGCTCACCCTTGGGGGGGCCGGAGACCCAGTACTTC,CASSPLGGPETQYF,.,TRBJ2-5,TRBV18,.
TGTGCCAGCAGTTTAGGAGGACTAATTGGGGGTGAAGCTTTCTTT,CASSLGGLIGGEAFF,.,TRBJ1-1,TRBV27,few
TGTGCCTGGAGACCGGGACAGGCAACTAATGAAAAACTGTTTTTT,CAWRPGQATNEKLFF,TRBD1,TRBJ1-4,TRBV30,.
TGTGCCAGCTCATCCGACCTCGTTCTAACTAATGAAAAACTGTTTTTT,CASSSDLVLTNEKLFF,.,TRBJ1-4,TRBV18,.
TGTGCCAGTAGTTCCGGGACAGGGTATTCCTACGGCAATCAGCCCCAGCATTTT,CASSSGTGYSYGNQPQHF,TRBD1,TRBJ1-5,TRBV19,once
TGCAGCGTTGAAAGGGCAGGCCACGGCTACACCTTC,CSVERAGHGYTF,.,TRBJ1-2,TRBV29-1,once
TGTGCCAGCACCACAGGGTCCCCTAGCAATCAGCCCCAGCATTTT,CASTTGSPSNQPQHF,.,TRBJ1-5,TRBV6-6,.
TGTGCCAGCAGCCCACAAGCCGGGACTAGCGGGAGGGCCGTGCCCTACAATGAGCAGTTCTTC,CASSPQAGTSGRAVPYNEQFF,TRBD2,TRBJ2-1,TRBV4-2,.
TGTGCCAGCAGCTTGATAGGCGGGAGTAACACCGGGGAGCTGTTTTTT,CASSLIGGSNTGELFF,TRBD2,TRBJ2-2,TRBV7-2,.